The 29 T cell receptor beta chains below were found in one sample sequenced in a study of T cell changes during pregnancy in multiple sclerosis. TCRdb's table, derived via immunoSEQ multiplex PCR, lists solely in-frame clones and lacks some. The sample carries tens of thousands of clones, roughly nine tenths recorded once. Specimen: CD4+ T cells from peripheral blood mononuclear cells, collected in the third trimester of pregnancy. The receptors stem from a female donor in good health, enrolled as a control in a pregnancy study.

This clone appeared once. V usage is TRBV7-3 and J usage is TRBJ1-1; D might be TRBD1 (5 bases). V dropped 5 bases and J dropped 0 bases, with 13 bases sitting between them. This CDR3 comprises 15 residues. Germline loops: CDR1 SGHTA, CDR2 FQGTGA. The CDR3 nucleotides read TGTGCCAGCAGCCCGATAGGACATCTGAACACTGAAGCTTTCTTT. Protein product: CASSPIGHLNTEAFF.

CDR3 DNA: TGTGCCACCAGCAGAGAAGGGACAGGGGGCCGACGAACCGAGCAGTACTTC. Translating it yields CATSREGTGGRRTEQYF. The rearrangement joins TRBV15 to TRBJ2-7; 12 bases agree with TRBD1. The V gene end was trimmed by 0 bases and the J gene end by 6 bases; junction bases not matched to a gene: 9. This CDR3 region has 17 residues. The V gene's germline CDR1 is LNHNV and CDR2 YYDKDF (reference sequence).

CDR3 region: CASTRSTNTEAFF. CDR3 DNA: TGTGCCAGCACCCGATCTACGAACACTGAAGCTTTCTTT. The chain employs TRBV6-5 and TRBJ1-1; no clear D. The CDR3 spans 13 residues. Per the germline V gene, CDR1 is MNHEY and CDR2 is SVGAGI. V lost 7 bases to trimming and J lost 1 base, with 10 bases between them.

The genes are TRBV6-5 and TRBJ2-3, with 7 bases lining up with TRBD1. The V gene end was trimmed by 6 bases and the J gene end by 4 bases; junction bases not matched to a gene: 7. CDR1 and CDR2 from the germline V gene are MNHEY and SVGAGI. The CDR3 totals 14 residues. The CDR3, as DNA: TGTGCCAGCAGACGGACAGGAGTGGCAGATACGCAGTATTTT. This gives the protein CASRRTGVADTQYF.

The rearrangement uses TRBV30 and TRBJ2-4; 7 bases line up with TRBD2. V dropped 1 base and J dropped 7; count of bases not matched to a gene: 4. CDR3 size: 13 residues. Germline CDR1 GTSNPN, CDR2 SVGIG (reference sequence). The CDR3 coding sequence is TGTGCCTGGAGTGGGGGGGGATATAACATTCAGTACTTC. It translates to CAWSGGGYNIQYF. Variable domain in full (rest from reference TRBV30 and TRBJ2-4): SQTIHQWPATLVQPVGSPLSLECTVEGTSNPNLYWYRQAAGRGLQLLFYSVGIGQISSEVPQNLSASRPQDRQFILSSKKLLLSDSGFYLCAWSGGGYNIQYFGAGTRLSVL.

This chain connects TRBV11-3 to TRBJ1-1; possibly TRBD1 for D (6 bases). Deletions cut 5 bases from V and 0 bases from J, with 10 bases between. From germline, CDR1 is SGHNT and CDR2 YENEEA. The CDR3 covers 14 residues. CDR3 residues: CASSHAGVNTEAFF. CDR3 coding DNA: TGTGCCAGCAGCCACGCAGGGGTGAACACTGAAGCTTTCTTT.

The rearrangement links TRBV12-5 to TRBJ1-2; maybe TRBD1 (6 bases). Trimming stripped 2 bases from V and 7 bases from J, with 17 bases between. Looked up from germline, CDR1 is LGHNT and CDR2 is FRNRAP. The CDR3 covers 15 residues. The CDR3 loop is CASGLRTAGWGGYTF. As DNA, the CDR3 is TGTGCTAGTGGTTTGCGGACAGCAGGTTGGGGTGGCTACACCTTC.

This clone has ten or more counts. This rearrangement joins TRBV5-4 to TRBJ1-1; D ambiguous. The CDR3 covers 15 residues. The ends were cut back, 1 base at V and 0 bases at J, with 10 bases in the middle. The V gene's germline CDR1 is SGHNT and CDR2 YYREEE (reference sequence). This CDR3 is CASSLTVSMNTEAFF. CDR3 coding DNA: TGTGCCAGCAGCTTGACAGTCTCCATGAACACTGAAGCTTTCTTT.

The chain joins TRBV7-2 to TRBJ1-4; no clear D gene. The CDR3 runs 15 residues. The germline gives CDR1 SGHTA, CDR2 FQGNSA. V gave up 2 bases and J gave up 6 bases, with 13 bases separating them. CDR3 sequence (DNA): TGTGCCAGCAGCTTAAACGAGGGAAGAGATGAAAAACTGTTTTTT. Residues: CASSLNEGRDEKLFF.

The chain joins TRBV2 to TRBJ1-6, with D perhaps matching TRBD1 (5 bases). Trimming stripped 6 bases from V and 0 bases from J, with 36 bases between. Per germline, CDR1 SNHLY and CDR2 FYNNEI. This CDR3 has 24 residues. The CDR3 region is CASRGRTSFTPGVELSSYNSPLHF. CDR3 bases: TGTGCCAGCAGGGGCCGGACATCCTTTACACCGGGGGTAGAGTTAAGCTCCTATAATTCACCCCTCCACTTT. Combining the CDR3 with reference TRBV2 and TRBJ1-6 gives the whole variable domain EPEVTQTPSHQVTQMGQEVILRCVPISNHLYFYWYRQILGQKVEFLVSFYNNEISEKSEIFDDQFSVERPDGSNFTLKIRSTKLEDSAMYFCASRGRTSFTPGVELSSYNSPLHFGNGTRLTVT.

V gene TRBV23-1 combines with J gene TRBJ1-4; 10 bases are shared with TRBD1. TRBV23-1 is labeled an ORF, and its function is uncertain. The ends lost 0 bases at V and 8 bases at J; junction bases unmatched: 12. The CDR3 is 18 residues long. CDR3 nucleotides: TGCGCCAGCAGTCAATCAGGACAGGGGGTCGAGAGATGCGAAAAACTGTTTTTT. It translates to CASSQSGQGVERCEKLFF.

The table lists this clone with a count of one. The chain carries TRBV30 and TRBJ2-2; 7 bases agree with TRBD1. Germline lookup yields CDR1 GTSNPN and CDR2 SVGIG (reference sequence). The CDR3 runs 16 residues. The V segment lost 0 bases and the J segment 5 bases; nucleotides outside the gene matches: 9. The CDR3 region is CAWSVFVGGATGELFF. CDR3 sequence (DNA): TGTGCCTGGAGTGTATTTGTAGGGGGCGCGACCGGGGAGCTGTTTTTT. The full variable domain, rest sourced from reference TRBV30 and TRBJ2-2, is SQTIHQWPATLVQPVGSPLSLECTVEGTSNPNLYWYRQAAGRGLQLLFYSVGIGQISSEVPQNLSASRPQDRQFILSSKKLLLSDSGFYLCAWSVFVGGATGELFFGEGSRLTVL.

A single count supports this clone. The V gene is TRBV19, the J gene TRBJ1-1; D not certain. Germline CDR1 reads LNHDA; CDR2 reads SQIVND (reference sequence). The CDR3 length is 13 residues. V dropped 4 bases and J dropped 11 bases, with 17 bases sitting between them. The CDR3 nucleotides are TGTGCCAGTAGTACGGGAAACGGTCTTTTGGCTTTCTTT. Translating gives CASSTGNGLLAFF.

V usage is TRBV6-5 and J usage is TRBJ2-3, with 9 nucleotides matching TRBD1. Germline loops: CDR1 MNHEY, CDR2 SVGAGI. The CDR3 has 14 residues. The V segment lost 6 bases and the J segment 3 bases; nucleotides outside the gene matches: 4. CDR3 sequence (DNA): TGTGCCAGCAGCCAGACAGGGGGGACAGATACGCAGTATTTT. This translates into CASSQTGGTDTQYF.

The chain employs TRBV6-5 and TRBJ2-3; 8 nucleotides align to TRBD2. After removal of 6 bases from V and 2 bases from J, the junction contained 7 bases not matched to a gene. CDR1 is MNHEY and CDR2 is SVGAGI in the germline V gene. The CDR3 loop spans 15 amino acids. CDR3 DNA: TGTGCCAGCAGCAGCGGGGGCCGCCCCACAGATACGCAGTATTTT. This sequence encodes CASSSGGRPTDTQYF.

The chain is built from TRBV4-2 and TRBJ2-7, with 11 bases identical to TRBD2. V lost 0 bases and J lost 2; bases outside the gene matches: 9. Germline lookup yields CDR1 LGHNA and CDR2 YNFKEQ. CDR3 length equals 18 residues. Written as DNA, the CDR3 is TGTGCCAGCAGCCAAGAGCCCCTTTCTAGCGGGGGGACCTACGAGCAGTACTTC. Its translation is CASSQEPLSSGGTYEQYF.

This chain connects TRBV6-4 to TRBJ2-7; no reliable D call. The CDR3 sequence is 11 residues long. The germline CDR1 and CDR2 sequences are MRHNA and SNTAGT. Trimming cost V 4 bases and J 8 bases, with 9 bases left between them. CDR3 protein: CASSVPEKQYF. The CDR3 DNA is TGTGCCAGCAGTGTACCCGAGAAGCAGTACTTC.

The chain recombines TRBV5-8 with TRBJ2-3, with 13 bases aligning to TRBD2. Germline V gene sequence: CDR1 SGHTS, CDR2 YDEGEE. V was clipped by 4 bases and J by 4 bases; unmatched bases: 6. This CDR3 has 16 residues. The CDR3 DNA follows: TGTGCCAGCAGCGATACACTAGCGGGGGGGTCAGATACGCAGTATTTT. This translates into CASSDTLAGGSDTQYF.

V is TRBV18 and J is TRBJ1-3, with D maybe TRBD1 (5 bases). The CDR3 length is 14 residues. V dropped 5 bases and J dropped 0 bases, with 8 bases sitting between them. Germline V gene sequence: CDR1 KGHSH, CDR2 LQKENI. CDR3 amino acids: CASSGASSGNTIYF. The CDR3 coding sequence is TGTGCCAGCTCAGGGGCCAGCTCTGGAAACACCATATATTTT.

The chain couples TRBV30 to TRBJ1-5, with unresolved D. The CDR3 is 13 residues long. Germline lookup yields CDR1 GTSNPN and CDR2 SVGIG (reference sequence). The V end lost 2 bases, the J end lost 3 bases, and 8 bases lay between the germline ends. The CDR3 reads CAWSTAVNQPQHF. DNA of the CDR3: TGTGCCTGGAGTACAGCAGTCAATCAGCCCCAGCATTTT.

In DNA, the CDR3 is TGTGCCAGCAGCGCGGGACTAGCGGTCTCAGATACGCAGTATTTT. It yields the protein CASSAGLAVSDTQYF. The chain combines TRBV7-3 with TRBJ2-3, with 11 bases fitting TRBD2. J gave up 4 bases and V 5 bases, and 5 bases lay outside the gene matches. Germline V CDR1 and CDR2: SGHTA, FQGTGA. This CDR3 is built from 15 residues.

This chain uses TRBV2 with TRBJ1-2, with 8 bases that match TRBD1. The CDR3 covers 14 residues. Germline CDR1 reads SNHLY; CDR2 reads FYNNEI. Unmatched junction bases numbered 6, after V lost 4 bases and J lost 5 bases. The CDR3 DNA follows: TGTGCCAGCAGTGTGACAGGGGTCAAATATGGCTACACCTTC. It yields the protein CASSVTGVKYGYTF. Full variable domain (outside the CDR3, taken from reference TRBV2 and TRBJ1-2): EPEVTQTPSHQVTQMGQEVILRCVPISNHLYFYWYRQILGQKVEFLVSFYNNEISEKSEIFDDQFSVERPDGSNFTLKIRSTKLEDSAMYFCASSVTGVKYGYTFGSGTRLTVV.

This clone has a single count. This sequence joins TRBV30 and TRBJ1-4; tentative D call: TRBD1 (5 bases). V lost 2 bases, J lost 7 bases, and 11 bases lay in between. The germline V gene encodes CDR1 GTSNPN and CDR2 SVGIG (reference sequence). This CDR3 spans 13 amino acids. CDR3 sequence reads: CAWSKGRSEKLFF. In nucleotides, the CDR3 is TGTGCCTGGAGTAAGGGGAGGAGTGAAAAACTGTTTTTT.

This chain joins TRBV7-2 and TRBJ2-7; perhaps TRBD1 as D (6 bases). Germline values: CDR1 SGHTA, CDR2 FQGNSA. V lost 5 bases and J 2 bases, leaving 13 bases between the germline ends. This CDR3 comprises 14 residues. The CDR3 DNA is TGTGCCAGCAGCCAGGGGCTCCCCCCCTACGAGCAGTACTTC. Translating gives CASSQGLPPYEQYF. Based on the CDR3 plus reference TRBV7-2 and TRBJ2-7, the full variable domain is GAGVSQSPSNKVTEKGKDVELRCDPISGHTALYWYRQSLGQGLEFLIYFQGNSAPDKSGLPSDRFSAERTGGSVSTLTIQRTQQEDSAVYLCASSQGLPPYEQYFGPGTRLTVT.

The chain joins TRBV9 to TRBJ1-1, with D perhaps matching TRBD1 (5 bases). CDR1 SGDLS and CDR2 YYNGEE come from the germline V gene. Trimming took 0 bases from V and 5 from J, leaving 11 bases between them. CDR3 length: 14 residues. CDR3 in amino acids: CASSVGQGSTEAFF. The CDR3 region has the DNA TGTGCCAGCAGCGTAGGTCAGGGCTCAACTGAAGCTTTCTTT.

The CDR3 loop is CASSPRGGGYEQYF. CDR3 bases: TGTGCCAGCAGCCCCCGCGGGGGGGGCTACGAGCAGTACTTC. The chain employs TRBV7-8 and TRBJ2-7; 9 positions match TRBD2. Losses at the gene ends were 5 bases for V and 3 bases for J; bases not matched to a gene: 5. There are 14 residues in the CDR3. Germline V gene sequence: CDR1 SGHVS, CDR2 FQNEAQ.

This chain uses TRBV9 with TRBJ2-1; 9 positions match TRBD1. The CDR3 has 16 amino acids. Germline V CDR1 and CDR2: SGDLS, YYNGEE. The trim removed 4 bases at V and 8 bases at J, leaving 13 bases unmatched. CDR3: CASSSSGTGLVHEQFF. CDR3 nucleotide sequence: TGTGCCAGCAGCTCCTCCGGGACAGGGTTAGTCCATGAGCAGTTCTTC.

The CDR3 reads CASSLRGGREKLFF. The CDR3 DNA is TGTGCCAGCAGCCTGCGGGGGGGGCGTGAAAAACTGTTTTTT. The rearrangement uses TRBV7-2 and TRBJ1-4; tentatively, D is TRBD1 (6 bases). The germline gives CDR1 SGHTA, CDR2 FQGNSA. Trimming shortened V by 5 bases and J by 7 bases, and 14 bases separated the two germline ends. CDR3 length: 14 residues.

This clone was seen a few times. This sequence joins TRBV19 and TRBJ1-2; 9 nucleotides agree with TRBD1. Germline V gene lookup returns CDR1 LNHDA and CDR2 SQIVND (reference sequence). J was trimmed by 4 bases and V by 1 base; bases with no gene match: 10. This CDR3 contains 17 residues. The CDR3, as DNA: TGTGCCAGTAGTATAGGAGTACCGGGACAGGGAACCTATGGCTACACCTTC. As protein: CASSIGVPGQGTYGYTF.